The following is a T cell receptor (beta chain) sequence with its context. The sample originates from a study of blood T cell repertoires in COVID-19. Study context: Sites in the United States, Italy and Spain provided acute and convalescent COVID-19 samples. The analysed material was cDNA or gDNA that came from T cells, B-cell-depleted T cells, or PBMCs.

Libraries were prepared by immunoSEQ multiplex PCR; TCRdb keeps only in-frame clonotypes and omits some of them. Of more than 60,000 clones listed, roughly 85% are singletons. The V gene end was trimmed by 2 bases and the J gene end by 6 bases; junction bases not matched to a gene: 8. Germline lookup yields CDR1 MNHEY and CDR2 SVGAGI. This CDR3 contains 15 residues. Sequencing input: peripheral blood. This sequence was found in a woman aged 80 or older with active or convalescent COVID-19. The chain carries TRBV6-5 and TRBJ2-7; 9 bases line up with TRBD2. The CDR3, as DNA: TGTGCCAGCAGTTACCTGGGCGGGGGGGCCACCGAGCAGTACTTC. Translated, it gives CASSYLGGGATEQYF.